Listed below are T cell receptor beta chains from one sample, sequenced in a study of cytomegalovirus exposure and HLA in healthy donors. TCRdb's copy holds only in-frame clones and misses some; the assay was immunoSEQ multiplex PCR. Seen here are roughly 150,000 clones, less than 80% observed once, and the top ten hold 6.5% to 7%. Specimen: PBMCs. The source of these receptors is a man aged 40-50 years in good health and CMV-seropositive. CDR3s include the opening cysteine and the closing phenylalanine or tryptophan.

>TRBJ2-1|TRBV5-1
CASSWDRASYNEQFF
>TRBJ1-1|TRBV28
CASSRDRVANTEAFF
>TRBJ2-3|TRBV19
CASSKWDITTQREGEDTQYF
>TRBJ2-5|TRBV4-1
CASSQDFSAGPASPQETQYF
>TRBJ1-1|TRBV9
CASSLRSQGAHTEAFF
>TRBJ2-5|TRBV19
CASSIGGQDQETQYF
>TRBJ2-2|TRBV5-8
CASRDQWGRGTGELFF
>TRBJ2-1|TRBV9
CASSPAGHNEQFF
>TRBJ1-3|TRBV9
CASSPLSPGSDGNTIYF
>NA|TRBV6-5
CASFGREQTSYEQYF
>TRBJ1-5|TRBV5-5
CASSPTSHSNQPQHF
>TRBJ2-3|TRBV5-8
CASSLRREARDTQYF
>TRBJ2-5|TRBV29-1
CSVASGEGTQYF
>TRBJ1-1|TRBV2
CASRVDRGRARERENTEAFF
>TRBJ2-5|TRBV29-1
CSINWRGQETQYF
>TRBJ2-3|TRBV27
CASSKLGDTQYF
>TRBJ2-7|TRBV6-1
CASSLEPTYEQYF
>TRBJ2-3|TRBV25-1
CASSDTGALTDTQYF
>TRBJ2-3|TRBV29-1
CSVGGDREGTDTQYF
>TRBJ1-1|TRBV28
CASSLGTGEESRDTEAFF
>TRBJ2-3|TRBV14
CASSPWRGAGNTDTQYF
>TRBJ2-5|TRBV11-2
CASSLAVQETQYF
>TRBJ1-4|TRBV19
CASSIGTGAVGEKLFF
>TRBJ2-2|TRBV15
CATSPGKRDTGELFF
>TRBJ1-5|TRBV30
CAWRARASNQPQHF
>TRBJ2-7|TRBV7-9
CASTAWDSLNEQYF
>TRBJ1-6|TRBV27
CASSFTDRGTPLHF
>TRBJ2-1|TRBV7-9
CASSLVASGYNEQFF
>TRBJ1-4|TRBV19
CASSSWTGGSEKLFF
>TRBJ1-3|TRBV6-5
CAGSVLAGGGNTIYF
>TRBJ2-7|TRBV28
CASSSSRAGLNYEQYF
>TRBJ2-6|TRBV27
CASTDTQGSGANVLTF
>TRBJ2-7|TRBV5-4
CASTSGNSYEQYF
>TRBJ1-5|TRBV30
CAWSVLSGGNQPQHF
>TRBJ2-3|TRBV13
CASSRLAVTDTQYF
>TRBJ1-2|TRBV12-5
CASGLGGYGYTF
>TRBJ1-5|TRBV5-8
CASSFSSNQPQHF
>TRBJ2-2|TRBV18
CASSPDLLGGELFF
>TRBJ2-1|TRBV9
CASSDLAGGHNEQFF
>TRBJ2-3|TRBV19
CASSQGAQGTDTQYF
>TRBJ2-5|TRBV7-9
CASSKYLAGLSWETQYF
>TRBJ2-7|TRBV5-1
CASSSLSGSSYEQYF
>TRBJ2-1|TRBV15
CATSRDQAVAYNEQFF
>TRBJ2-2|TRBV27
CASSYSFTSGVTGELFF
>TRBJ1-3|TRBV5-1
CASSPGQGVGNTIYF
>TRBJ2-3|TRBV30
CAWSLAGGEGNTQYF
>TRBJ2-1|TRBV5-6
CASSPLAGDGNEQFF
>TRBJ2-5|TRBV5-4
CASSLGQYQETQYF
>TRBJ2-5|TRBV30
CAWSSPLGTQYF
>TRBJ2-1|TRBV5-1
CASSYSGSSYNEQFF
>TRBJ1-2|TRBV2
CASRPGQGSWGYTF
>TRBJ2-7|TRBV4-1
CATGGSSYEQYF